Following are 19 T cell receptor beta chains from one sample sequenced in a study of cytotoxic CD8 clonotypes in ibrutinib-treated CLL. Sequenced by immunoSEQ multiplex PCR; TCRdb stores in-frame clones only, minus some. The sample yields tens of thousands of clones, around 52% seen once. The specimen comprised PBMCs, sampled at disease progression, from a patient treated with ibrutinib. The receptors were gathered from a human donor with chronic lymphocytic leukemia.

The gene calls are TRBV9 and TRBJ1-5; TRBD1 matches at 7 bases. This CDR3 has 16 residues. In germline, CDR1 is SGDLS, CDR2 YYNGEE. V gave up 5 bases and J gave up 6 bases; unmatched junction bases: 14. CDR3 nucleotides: TGTGCCAGCAGGGAGGATACCGGGACAGCTCTTCAGCCCCAGCATTTT. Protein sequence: CASREDTGTALQPQHF.

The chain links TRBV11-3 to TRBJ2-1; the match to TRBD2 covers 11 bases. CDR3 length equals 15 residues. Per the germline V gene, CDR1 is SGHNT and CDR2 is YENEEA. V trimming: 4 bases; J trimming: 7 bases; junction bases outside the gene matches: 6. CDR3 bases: TGTGCCAGCAGCTCTACTAGCGGGAGTCGGAATGAGCAGTTCTTC. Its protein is CASSSTSGSRNEQFF.

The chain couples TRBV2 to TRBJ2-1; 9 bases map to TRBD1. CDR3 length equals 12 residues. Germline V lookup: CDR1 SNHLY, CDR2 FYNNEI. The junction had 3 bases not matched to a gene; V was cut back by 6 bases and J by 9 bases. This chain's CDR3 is CASRQGATEQFF. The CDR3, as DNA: TGTGCCAGCAGACAGGGGGCGACTGAGCAGTTCTTC.

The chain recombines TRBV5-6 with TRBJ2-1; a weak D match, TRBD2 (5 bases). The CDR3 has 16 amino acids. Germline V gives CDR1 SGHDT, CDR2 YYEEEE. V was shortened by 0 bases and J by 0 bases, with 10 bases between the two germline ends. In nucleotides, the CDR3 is TGTGCCAGCAGCTTGGTGCGGGTTAGCTCCTACAATGAGCAGTTCTTC. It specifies CASSLVRVSSYNEQFF.

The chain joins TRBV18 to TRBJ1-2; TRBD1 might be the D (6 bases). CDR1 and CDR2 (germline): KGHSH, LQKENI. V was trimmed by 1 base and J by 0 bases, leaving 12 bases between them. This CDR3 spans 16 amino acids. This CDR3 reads CASSPLGDITNYGYTF. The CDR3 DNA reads TGTGCCAGCTCACCACTTGGGGACATCACTAACTATGGCTACACCTTC. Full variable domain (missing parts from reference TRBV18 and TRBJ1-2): NAGVMQNPRHLVRRRGQEARLRCSPMKGHSHVYWYRQLPEEGLKFMVYLQKENIIDESGMPKERFSAEFPKEGPSILRIQQVVRGDSAAYFCASSPLGDITNYGYTFGSGTRLTVV.

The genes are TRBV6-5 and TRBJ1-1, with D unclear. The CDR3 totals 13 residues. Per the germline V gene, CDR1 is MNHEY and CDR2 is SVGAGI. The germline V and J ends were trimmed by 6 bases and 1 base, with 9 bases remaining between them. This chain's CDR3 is CASSRPPNTEAFF. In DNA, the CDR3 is TGTGCCAGCAGCCGGCCCCCGAACACTGAAGCTTTCTTT.

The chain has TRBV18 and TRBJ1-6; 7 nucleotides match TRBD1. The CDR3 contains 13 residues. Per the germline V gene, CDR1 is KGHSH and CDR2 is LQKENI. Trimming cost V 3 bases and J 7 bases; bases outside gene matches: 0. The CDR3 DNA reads TGTGCCAGCTCACCGACAGGGAATTCACCCCTCCACTTT. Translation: CASSPTGNSPLHF. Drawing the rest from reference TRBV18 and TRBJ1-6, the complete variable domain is NAGVMQNPRHLVRRRGQEARLRCSPMKGHSHVYWYRQLPEEGLKFMVYLQKENIIDESGMPKERFSAEFPKEGPSILRIQQVVRGDSAAYFCASSPTGNSPLHFGNGTRLTVT.

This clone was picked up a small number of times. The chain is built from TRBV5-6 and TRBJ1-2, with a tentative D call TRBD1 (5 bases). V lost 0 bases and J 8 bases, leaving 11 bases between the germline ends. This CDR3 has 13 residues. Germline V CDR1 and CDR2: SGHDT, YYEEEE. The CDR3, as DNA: TGTGCCAGCAGCTTGGTAGGGGCTAAAGGCTACACCTTC. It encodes CASSLVGAKGYTF.

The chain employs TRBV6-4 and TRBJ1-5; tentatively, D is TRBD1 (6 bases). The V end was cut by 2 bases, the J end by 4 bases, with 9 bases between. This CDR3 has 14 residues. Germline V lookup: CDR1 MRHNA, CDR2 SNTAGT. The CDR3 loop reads CASSDGGPNQPQHF. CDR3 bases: TGTGCCAGCAGTGACGGGGGGCCGAATCAGCCCCAGCATTTT.

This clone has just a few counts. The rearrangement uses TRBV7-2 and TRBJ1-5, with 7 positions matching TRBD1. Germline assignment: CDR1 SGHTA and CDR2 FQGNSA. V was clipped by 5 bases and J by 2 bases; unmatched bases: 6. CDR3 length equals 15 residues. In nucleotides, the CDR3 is TGTGCCAGCAGCGCGAGCACAGGGGGCAATCAGCCCCAGCATTTT. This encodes CASSASTGGNQPQHF.

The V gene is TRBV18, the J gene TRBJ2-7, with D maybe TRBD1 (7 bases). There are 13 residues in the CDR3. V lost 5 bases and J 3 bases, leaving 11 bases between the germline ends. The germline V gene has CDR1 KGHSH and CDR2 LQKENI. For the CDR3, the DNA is TGTGCCAGCTCAGCGGGACAGATCTACGAGCAGTACTTC. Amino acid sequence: CASSAGQIYEQYF.

The DNA of the CDR3 is TGTGCCAGTGCTTCGGCGGGTCTTACCTACGAGCAGTACTTC. Translated, it gives CASASAGLTYEQYF. The chain employs TRBV19 and TRBJ2-7; weak D call: TRBD2 (5 bases). CDR1 is LNHDA, CDR2 SQIVND, per germline (reference sequence). V was pared by 8 bases and J by 2 bases, with 16 bases between. This CDR3 spans 14 amino acids.

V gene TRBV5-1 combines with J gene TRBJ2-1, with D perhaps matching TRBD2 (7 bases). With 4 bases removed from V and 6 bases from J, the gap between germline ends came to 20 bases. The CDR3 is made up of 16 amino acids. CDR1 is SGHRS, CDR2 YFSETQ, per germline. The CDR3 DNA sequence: TGCGCCAGCAGCCCCGAGGGGGGGTCGCGTCGCAATGAGCAGTTCTTC. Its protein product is CASSPEGGSRRNEQFF.

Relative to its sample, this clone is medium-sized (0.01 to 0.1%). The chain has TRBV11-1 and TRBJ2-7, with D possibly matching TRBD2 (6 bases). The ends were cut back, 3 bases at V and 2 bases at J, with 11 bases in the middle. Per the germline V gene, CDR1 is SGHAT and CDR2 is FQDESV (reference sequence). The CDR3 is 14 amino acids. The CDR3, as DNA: TGTGCCAGCAGCTTCCCGGGGGTCACCTACGAGCAGTACTTC. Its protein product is CASSFPGVTYEQYF. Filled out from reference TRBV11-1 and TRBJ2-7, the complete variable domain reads EAEVAQSPRYKITEKSQAVAFWCDPISGHATLYWYRQILGQGPELLVQFQDESVVDDSQLPKDRFSAERLKGVDSTLKIQPAELGDSAMYLCASSFPGVTYEQYFGPGTRLTVT.

The CDR3 sequence is CASSLERGRYEQYF. CDR3 in DNA: TGTGCCAGCAGCTTAGAGAGGGGAAGGTACGAGCAGTACTTC. V gene TRBV5-4 combines with J gene TRBJ2-7; D is perhaps TRBD1 or TRBD2 (5 bases each). From germline, CDR1 is SGHNT and CDR2 YYREEE (reference sequence). The CDR3 runs to 14 residues. V was trimmed by 2 bases and J by 4 bases, leaving 13 bases between them.

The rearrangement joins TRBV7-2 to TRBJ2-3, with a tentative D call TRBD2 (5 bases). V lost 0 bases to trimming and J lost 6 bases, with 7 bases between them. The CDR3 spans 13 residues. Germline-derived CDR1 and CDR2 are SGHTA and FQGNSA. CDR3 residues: CASSLALEDTQYF. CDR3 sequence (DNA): TGTGCCAGCAGCTTAGCACTAGAGGATACGCAGTATTTT.

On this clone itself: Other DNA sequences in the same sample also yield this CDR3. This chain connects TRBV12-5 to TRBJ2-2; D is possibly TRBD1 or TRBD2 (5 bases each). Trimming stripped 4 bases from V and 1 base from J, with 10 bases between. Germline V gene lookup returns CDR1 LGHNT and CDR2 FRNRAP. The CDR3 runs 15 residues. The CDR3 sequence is CASGWGSGNTGELFF. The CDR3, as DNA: TGTGCTAGTGGTTGGGGGTCAGGGAACACCGGGGAGCTGTTTTTT.

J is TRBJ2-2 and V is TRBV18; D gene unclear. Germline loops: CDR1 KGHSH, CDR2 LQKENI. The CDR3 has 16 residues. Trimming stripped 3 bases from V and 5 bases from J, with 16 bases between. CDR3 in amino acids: CASSPLEALWTGELFF. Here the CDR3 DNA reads TGTGCCAGCTCACCCCTCGAGGCGCTTTGGACCGGGGAGCTGTTTTTT.

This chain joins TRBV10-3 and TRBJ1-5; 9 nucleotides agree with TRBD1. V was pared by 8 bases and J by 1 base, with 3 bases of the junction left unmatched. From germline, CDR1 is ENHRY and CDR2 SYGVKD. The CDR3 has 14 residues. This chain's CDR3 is CAIRGQGSNQPQHF. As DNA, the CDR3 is TGTGCCATCCGAGGACAGGGGAGCAATCAGCCCCAGCATTTT.